The 3 T cell receptor beta chains below all came from one sample that was sequenced in a study of patients and donors after allogeneic stem cell transplantation. TCRdb ran MiXCR on the RT-PCR reads and lists one entry per CDR3 protein. Counted here are roughly 880,000 distinct CDR3 sequences, about 20% occurring once; the ten biggest clones make up around 6%. Material for sequencing was blood, either unsorted or a sorted T cell fraction (not recorded which). The receptors stem from a human donor who was either an allogeneic HSCT recipient or a stem cell or donor lymphocyte infusion donor (not recorded which). It is not recorded whose cells these are; they may come from a transplant donor.

The table lists this clonotype with a few counts. The chain combines TRBV29-1 with TRBJ1-4; 7 bases map to TRBD1. This CDR3 has 13 amino acids. J lost 7 bases, V lost 7 bases, and 9 bases had no gene match. In germline, CDR1 is SQVTM, CDR2 ANQGSEA. The CDR3 sequence: CSGRGGEVEKLFF. CDR3 in DNA: TGCAGCGGTAGAGGGGGCGAGGTTGAAAAACTGTTTTTT. The full variable domain, rest sourced from reference TRBV29-1 and TRBJ1-4, is SAVISQKPSRDICQRGTSLTIQCQVDSQVTMMFWYRQQPGQSLTLIATANQGSEATYESGFVIDKFPISRPNLTFSTLTVSNMSPEDSSIYLCSGRGGEVEKLFFGSGTQLSVL.

The sample holds a few counts of this clonotype. This chain joins TRBV5-1 and TRBJ1-5; no clear D gene. Germline V gives CDR1 SGHRS, CDR2 YFSETQ. The CDR3 totals 13 residues. V lost 1 base, J lost 4 bases, and 6 bases lay in between. CDR3 sequence: CASSLSWNQPQHF. CDR3 DNA: TGCGCCAGCAGCTTGTCCTGGAATCAGCCCCAGCATTTT. The full variable domain, its missing parts supplied by reference TRBV5-1 and TRBJ1-5, is KAGVTQTPRYLIKTRGQQVTLSCSPISGHRSVSWYQQTPGQGLQFLFEYFSETQRNKGNFPGRFSGRQFSNSRSEMNVSTLELGDSALYLCASSLSWNQPQHFGDGTRLSIL.

This clonotype was observed at least ten times. The chain joins TRBV18 to TRBJ2-5; tentatively, D is TRBD1 (5 bases). Germline assignment: CDR1 KGHSH and CDR2 LQKENI. This CDR3 has 13 amino acids. Deletions cut 3 bases from V and 2 bases from J, with 7 bases between. CDR3 protein: CASSPGQQETQYF. The CDR3 DNA reads TGTGCCAGCTCACCGGGGCAGCAAGAGACCCAGTACTTC. Variable domain in full (rest from reference TRBV18 and TRBJ2-5): NAGVMQNPRHLVRRRGQEARLRCSPMKGHSHVYWYRQLPEEGLKFMVYLQKENIIDESGMPKERFSAEFPKEGPSILRIQQVVRGDSAAYFCASSPGQQETQYFGPGTRLLVL.